The sequence of this T cell receptor beta chain was determined in a study of beta chain features in type 1 diabetes. This clone appeared a few times. The antigen remains undetermined. Study-wide findings and caveats: All four CD4+ subsets from Type 1 diabetes patients carried moderately but significantly shorter TCRB CDR3s.

The V gene end was trimmed by 3 bases and the J gene end by 8 bases; junction bases not matched to a gene: 7. CDR1 is MGHRA and CDR2 is YSYEKL in the germline V gene. This CDR3 is built from 15 residues. Expressed TCRB transcripts got sequenced, as all isolated RNA was reverse transcribed. Clones were sequenced by immunoSEQ multiplex PCR, and TCRdb holds only the in-frame ones, with some missing. The table records 200,000 to 250,000 clones, about a sixth of them present only once. This sequence originates from a man younger than 40 with type 1 diabetes. The sample taken for sequencing was naive CD4+ T cells from blood. This chain links TRBV4-1 with TRBJ1-4; TRBD1 matches at 9 bases. The CDR3 is CASSHVQGAEEKLFF. CDR3 nucleotides: TGCGCCAGCAGCCATGTACAGGGGGCAGAAGAAAAACTGTTTTTT.